This T cell receptor (beta chain) was identified during a study of shared clonotypes between healthy human individuals. Findings and caveats of the study: Generation probabilities of non-shared clonotypes were lower (relative to those shared by all four donors).

Notes on this clone: Its cognate antigen is unknown.

The method was immunoSEQ multiplex PCR; TCRdb's version includes in-frame clones alone and lacks a portion of them. The data contain 2 million to 3 million clones, roughly 93% of them singletons. This CDR3 has 15 residues. V was clipped by 6 bases and J by 1 base, with 14 bases between them. Germline CDR1 KGHSH, CDR2 LQKENI. The chain employs TRBV18 and TRBJ2-3, with D unclear. The sample consisted of naive CD4+ T cells from PBMCs. The subset is: CD45RA+ positively selected. This clonotype was obtained from a man between 18 and 35 years old in good health. Some clones in this sample may be carry-over from other donors' samples. CDR3 loop: CASSTTSARTDTQYF. CDR3 nucleotides: TGTGCCAGCTCTACCACCTCCGCGCGCACAGATACGCAGTATTTT.